The 14 T cell receptor beta chains below all came from one sample that was sequenced in a study of control samples from healthy donors and cancer patients. The method was immunoSEQ multiplex PCR; TCRdb's version includes in-frame clones alone and lacks a portion of them. The table records approximately 100,000 clones, approximately 90% of them present only once. The sample consisted of PBMCs. These receptor sequences come from a man between 60 and 75 years old with lung cancer.

This chain links TRBV3-1 (or the pseudogene TRBV3-2) with TRBJ2-5; no clear D. The V gene lost 4 bases and the J gene lost 5 bases, with 14 bases spanning the gap. From germline, CDR1 is LGHDT and CDR2 YNNKEL (reference sequence). The CDR3 totals 14 residues. The CDR3 DNA sequence: TGTGCCAGCAGCCTGAGGTCCGGTACGGAGACCCAGTACTTC. Translating gives CASSLRSGTETQYF.

The rearrangement links TRBV4-1 to TRBJ1-2; no definite D call. V lost 0 bases, J lost 4 bases, and 15 bases lay in between. Germline CDR1 and CDR2: MGHRA and YSYEKL. CDR3 length: 16 residues. CDR3 bases: TGCGCCAGCAGCCAAGAGAATACGGGAGGGAGCTATGGCTACACCTTC. This sequence encodes CASSQENTGGSYGYTF.

This clone appeared once. CDR3 coding DNA: TGTGCCTTCCGGGTGACAGATAACTATGGCTACACCTTC. Its protein product is CAFRVTDNYGYTF. This chain connects TRBV5-4 to TRBJ1-2; TRBD1 might be the D (5 bases). Trimming took off 10 bases at V and 1 base at J, with 14 bases between the two ends. CDR1 is SGHNT and CDR2 is YYREEE in the germline V gene (reference sequence). CDR3 length: 13 amino acids. Complete variable domain (other parts from reference TRBV5-4 and TRBJ1-2): ETGVTQSPTHLIKTRGQQVTLRCSSQSGHNTVSWYQQALGQGPQFIFQYYREEENGRGNFPPRFSGLQFPNYSSELNVNALELDDSALYLCAFRVTDNYGYTFGSGTRLTVV.

The chain recombines TRBV5-1 with TRBJ1-6; the D is unclear. The CDR3 extends over 17 amino acids. Germline V gene sequence: CDR1 SGHRS, CDR2 YFSETQ. V gave up 0 bases and J gave up 2 bases, with 12 bases separating them. CDR3 amino acids: CASSLAFKGAYNSPLHF. In DNA form, the CDR3 reads TGCGCCAGCAGCTTGGCCTTTAAGGGTGCCTATAATTCACCCCTCCACTTT.

The V call is TRBV10-3, the J call TRBJ2-3; D not resolved. The germline gives CDR1 ENHRY, CDR2 SYGVKD. The CDR3 is 12 residues long. The germline V and J ends were trimmed by 10 bases and 4 bases, with 12 bases remaining between them. CDR3 bases: TGTGCCAGTTCGGTCGAGTCAGATACGCAGTATTTT. It specifies CASSVESDTQYF.

This chain uses TRBV5-1 with TRBJ2-3; TRBD2 matches 8 bases. Trimming removed 3 bases from V and 2 bases from J; junction bases left unmatched: 17. Germline V lookup: CDR1 SGHRS, CDR2 YFSETQ. CDR3 length: 19 residues. CDR3 nucleotides: TGCGCCAGCAGCTCCCCTGATTTGAATAGCGGGGAACTCACAGATACGCAGTATTTT. Its translation: CASSSPDLNSGELTDTQYF.

The J gene is TRBJ2-5, the V gene TRBV5-1; 7 nucleotides line up with TRBD1. Germline values: CDR1 SGHRS, CDR2 YFSETQ. The CDR3 loop spans 15 amino acids. After removal of 6 bases from V and 5 bases from J, the junction contained 13 bases not matched to a gene. Here the CDR3 DNA reads TGCGCCAGCAACCTACTCGGACAGGACGCTGAGACCCAGTACTTC. The encoded protein is CASNLLGQDAETQYF.

The chain recombines TRBV5-1 with TRBJ2-1; perhaps TRBD1 as D (5 bases). V lost 2 bases and J 10 bases, leaving 10 bases between the germline ends. Germline V CDR1 and CDR2: SGHRS, YFSETQ. The CDR3 is made up of 12 amino acids. Written as DNA, the CDR3 is TGCGCCAGCAGCTTCCAGACAGAGGAGCAGTTCTTC. The encoded protein is CASSFQTEEQFF.

The chain recombines TRBV5-6 with TRBJ2-1; possible D gene TRBD2, 5 bases. Germline V gene data show CDR1 as SGHDT and CDR2 as YYEEEE. Trimming left V 2 bases short and J 6 bases short, with 12 bases between. The CDR3 length is 14 residues. The CDR3 reads CASSFVWRANEQFF. DNA of the CDR3: TGTGCCAGCAGCTTCGTATGGCGGGCCAATGAGCAGTTCTTC.

This sequence joins TRBV5-6 and TRBJ2-3, with D possibly being TRBD1 (6 bases). The V end was cut by 4 bases, the J end by 3 bases, with 12 bases between. Germline V gene data show CDR1 as SGHDT and CDR2 as YYEEEE. The CDR3 runs to 14 residues. CDR3 nucleotide sequence: TGTGCCAGCAGCCTAGATACAGGGACAGATACGCAGTATTTT. This codes for CASSLDTGTDTQYF.

With regard to this clone: Other nucleotide sequences in the sample specify the same CDR3. The chain employs TRBV4-2 and TRBJ2-5; 14 nucleotides line up with TRBD2. After removal of 4 bases from V and 2 bases from J, the junction contained 3 bases not matched to a gene. From germline, CDR1 is LGHNA and CDR2 YNFKEQ. The CDR3 is 16 amino acids. The CDR3 is CASSPGLAGEQETQYF. CDR3 sequence (DNA): TGTGCCAGCAGCCCGGGACTAGCGGGGGAGCAAGAGACCCAGTACTTC.

The CDR3 here is CASSLVRGRGYEQYF. The CDR3 bases are TGTGCCAGCAGTTTAGTAAGGGGCCGAGGCTACGAGCAGTACTTC. V usage is TRBV27 and J usage is TRBJ2-7, with TRBD1 as a possible D gene (5 bases). Germline CDR1 and CDR2: MNHEY and SMNVEV (reference sequence). This CDR3 contains 15 residues. Trimming took off 2 bases at V and 3 bases at J, with 14 bases between the two ends.

The gene calls are TRBV7-9 and TRBJ1-2; D unresolved. The CDR3 spans 12 residues. The germline gives CDR1 SEHNR, CDR2 FQNEAQ (reference sequence). Trimming stripped 5 bases from V and 8 bases from J, with 12 bases between. CDR3 DNA sequence: TGTGCCAGCAGCCCCGTGGAACAGGGCTACACCTTC. As protein: CASSPVEQGYTF.

This clone has a single count. Written as DNA, the CDR3 is TGTGCCAGCAGATTTGATACCCCTCCCGGCGAGCAGTACTTC. Its translation is CASRFDTPPGEQYF. The V and J genes are TRBV5-5 and TRBJ2-7; D is unclear. This CDR3 region has 14 residues. The V gene's germline CDR1 is SGHKS and CDR2 YYEKEE (reference sequence). Trimming took 5 bases from V and 6 from J, leaving 18 bases between them.